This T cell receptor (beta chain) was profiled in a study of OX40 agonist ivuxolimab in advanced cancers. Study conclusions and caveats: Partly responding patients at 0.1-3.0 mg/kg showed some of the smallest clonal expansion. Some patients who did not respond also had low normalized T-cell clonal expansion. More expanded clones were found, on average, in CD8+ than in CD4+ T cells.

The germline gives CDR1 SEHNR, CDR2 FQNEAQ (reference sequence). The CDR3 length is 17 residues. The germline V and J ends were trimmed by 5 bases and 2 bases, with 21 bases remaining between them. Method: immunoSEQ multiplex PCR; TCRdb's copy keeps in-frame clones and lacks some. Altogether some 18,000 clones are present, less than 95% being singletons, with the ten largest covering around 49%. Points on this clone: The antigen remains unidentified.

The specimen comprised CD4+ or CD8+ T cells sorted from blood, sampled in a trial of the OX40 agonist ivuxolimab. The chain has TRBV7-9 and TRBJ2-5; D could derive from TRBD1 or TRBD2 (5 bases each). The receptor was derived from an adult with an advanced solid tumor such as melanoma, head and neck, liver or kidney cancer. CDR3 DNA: TGTGCCAGCAGCCCGACGGGGACCACCTTGGGACAAGAGACCCAGTACTTC. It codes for CASSPTGTTLGQETQYF.